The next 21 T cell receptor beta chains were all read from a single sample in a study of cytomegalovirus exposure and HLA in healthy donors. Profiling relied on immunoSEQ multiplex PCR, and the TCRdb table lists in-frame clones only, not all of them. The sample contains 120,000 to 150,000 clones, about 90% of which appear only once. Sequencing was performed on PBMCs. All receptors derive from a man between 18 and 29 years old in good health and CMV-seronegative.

Here the CDR3 DNA reads TGCGCCAGCAGCCAAGGAGGGACTTACAGAACCTACGAGCAGTACTTC. The encoded protein is CASSQGGTYRTYEQYF. The V call is TRBV4-1, the J call TRBJ2-7; a possible D gene is TRBD2 (6 bases). Trimming took 1 base from V and 2 from J, leaving 15 bases between them. Germline V gives CDR1 MGHRA, CDR2 YSYEKL. This CDR3 comprises 16 residues.

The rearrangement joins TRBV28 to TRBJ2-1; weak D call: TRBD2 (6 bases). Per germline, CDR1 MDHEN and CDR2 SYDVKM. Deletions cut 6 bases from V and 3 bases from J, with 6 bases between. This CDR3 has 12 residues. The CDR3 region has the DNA TGTGCCAGCAGGGGAGGCTACAATGAGCAGTTCTTC. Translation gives CASRGGYNEQFF.

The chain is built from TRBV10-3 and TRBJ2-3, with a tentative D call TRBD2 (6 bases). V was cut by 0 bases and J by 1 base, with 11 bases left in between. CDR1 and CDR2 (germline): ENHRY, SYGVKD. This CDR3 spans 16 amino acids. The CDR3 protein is CAISESGERGTDTQYF. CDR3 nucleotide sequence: TGTGCCATCAGTGAGTCGGGCGAGCGGGGCACAGATACGCAGTATTTT.

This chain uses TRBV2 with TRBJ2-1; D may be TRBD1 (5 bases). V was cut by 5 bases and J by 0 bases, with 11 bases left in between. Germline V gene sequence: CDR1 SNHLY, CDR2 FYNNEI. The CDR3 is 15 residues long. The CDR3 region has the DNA TGTGCCAGCAGTCCCACAGGTTTCTCCTACAATGAGCAGTTCTTC. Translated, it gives CASSPTGFSYNEQFF.

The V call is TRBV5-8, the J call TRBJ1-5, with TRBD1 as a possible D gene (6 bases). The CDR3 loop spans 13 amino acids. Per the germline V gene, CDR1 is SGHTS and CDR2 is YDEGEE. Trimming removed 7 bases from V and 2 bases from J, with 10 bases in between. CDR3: CASLGQRNQPQHF. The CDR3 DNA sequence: TGTGCCAGCCTTGGACAGCGCAATCAGCCCCAGCATTTT.

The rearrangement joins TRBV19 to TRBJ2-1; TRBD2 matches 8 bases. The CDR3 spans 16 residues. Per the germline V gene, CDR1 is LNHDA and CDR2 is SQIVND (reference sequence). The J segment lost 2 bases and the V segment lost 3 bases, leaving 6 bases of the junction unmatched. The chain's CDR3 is CASSMASGYTYNEQFF. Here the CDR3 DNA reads TGTGCCAGTAGTATGGCTAGCGGGTACACCTACAATGAGCAGTTCTTC.

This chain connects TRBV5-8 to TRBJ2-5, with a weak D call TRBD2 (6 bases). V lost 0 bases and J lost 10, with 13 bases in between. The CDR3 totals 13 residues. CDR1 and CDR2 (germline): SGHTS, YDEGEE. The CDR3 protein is CASSLAGEPGQYF. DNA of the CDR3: TGTGCCAGCAGCTTGGCGGGGGAGCCCGGCCAGTACTTC.

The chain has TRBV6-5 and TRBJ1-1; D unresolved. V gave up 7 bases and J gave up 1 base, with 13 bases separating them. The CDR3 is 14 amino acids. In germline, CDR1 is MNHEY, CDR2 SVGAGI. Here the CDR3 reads CASTTHTWNTEAFF. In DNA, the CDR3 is TGTGCCAGCACCACACACACGTGGAACACTGAAGCTTTCTTT.

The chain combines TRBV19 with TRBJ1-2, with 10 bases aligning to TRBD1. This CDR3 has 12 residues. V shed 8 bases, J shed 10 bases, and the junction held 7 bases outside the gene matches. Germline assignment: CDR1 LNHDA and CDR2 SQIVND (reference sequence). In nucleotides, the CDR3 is TGTGCCAGTCAGAGGGACAGGGGCTACTACACCTTC. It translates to CASQRDRGYYTF.

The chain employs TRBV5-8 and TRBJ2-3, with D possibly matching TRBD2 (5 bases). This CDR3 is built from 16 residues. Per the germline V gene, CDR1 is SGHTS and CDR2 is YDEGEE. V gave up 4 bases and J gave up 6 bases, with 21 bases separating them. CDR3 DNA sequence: TGTGCCAGCAGCAGGCCGGTGGGCGGGCCCGGGGATACGCAGTATTTT. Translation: CASSRPVGGPGDTQYF.

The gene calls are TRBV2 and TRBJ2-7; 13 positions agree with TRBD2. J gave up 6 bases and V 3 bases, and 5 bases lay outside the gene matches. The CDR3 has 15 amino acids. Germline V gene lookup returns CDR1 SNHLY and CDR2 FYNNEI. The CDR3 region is CASSDRLAGGREQYF. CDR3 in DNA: TGTGCCAGCAGTGATAGACTAGCGGGGGGCCGCGAGCAGTACTTC.

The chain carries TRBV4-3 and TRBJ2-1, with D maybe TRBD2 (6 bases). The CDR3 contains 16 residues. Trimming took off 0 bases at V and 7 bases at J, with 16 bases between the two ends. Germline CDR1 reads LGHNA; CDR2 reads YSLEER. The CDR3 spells CASSQDKPGAKNEQFF. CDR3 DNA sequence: TGCGCCAGCAGCCAAGATAAACCGGGAGCGAAAAATGAGCAGTTCTTC.

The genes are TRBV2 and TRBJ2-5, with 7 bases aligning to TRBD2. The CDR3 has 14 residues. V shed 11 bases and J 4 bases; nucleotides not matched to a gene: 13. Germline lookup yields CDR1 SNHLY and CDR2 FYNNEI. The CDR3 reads CAVISLASGETQYF. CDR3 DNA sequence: TGTGCCGTCATATCTCTTGCTAGCGGAGAGACCCAGTACTTC.

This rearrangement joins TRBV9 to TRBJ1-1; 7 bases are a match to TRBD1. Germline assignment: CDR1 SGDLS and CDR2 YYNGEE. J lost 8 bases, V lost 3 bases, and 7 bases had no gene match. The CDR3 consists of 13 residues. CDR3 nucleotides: TGTGCCAGCAGCGCCGCACAGGGGCAAGAAGCTTTCTTT. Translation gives CASSAAQGQEAFF.

CDR3 residues: CASSRGTISYEQYF. CDR3 coding DNA: TGTGCCAGCAGCCGAGGGACTATCTCCTACGAGCAGTACTTC. The chain is built from TRBV7-2 and TRBJ2-7, with 7 bases aligning to TRBD2. V shed 5 bases and J 0 bases; nucleotides not matched to a gene: 4. The germline V gene has CDR1 SGHTA and CDR2 FQGNSA. The CDR3 is 14 residues long. The whole variable domain, filled in from reference TRBV7-2 and TRBJ2-7, reads GAGVSQSPSNKVTEKGKDVELRCDPISGHTALYWYRQSLGQGLEFLIYFQGNSAPDKSGLPSDRFSAERTGGSVSTLTIQRTQQEDSAVYLCASSRGTISYEQYFGPGTRLTVT.

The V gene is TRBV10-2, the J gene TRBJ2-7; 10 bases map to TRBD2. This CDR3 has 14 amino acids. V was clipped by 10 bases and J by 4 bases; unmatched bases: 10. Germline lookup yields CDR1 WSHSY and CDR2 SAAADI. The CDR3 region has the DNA TGCGCCACATTAAGCGGGAGGGCCATGTACGAGCAGTACTTC. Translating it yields CATLSGRAMYEQYF.

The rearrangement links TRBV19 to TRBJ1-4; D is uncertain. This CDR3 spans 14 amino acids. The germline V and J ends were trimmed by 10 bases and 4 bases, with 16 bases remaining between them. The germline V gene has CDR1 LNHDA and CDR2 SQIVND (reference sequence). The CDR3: CANPLLLGNEKLFF. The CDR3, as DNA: TGTGCCAACCCGCTACTACTGGGTAATGAAAAACTGTTTTTT.

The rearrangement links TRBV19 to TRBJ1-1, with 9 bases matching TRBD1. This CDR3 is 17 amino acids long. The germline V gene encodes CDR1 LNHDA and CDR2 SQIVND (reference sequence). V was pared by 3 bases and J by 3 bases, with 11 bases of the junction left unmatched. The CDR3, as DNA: TGTGCCAGTAGTATTGTCGGGACAGGGCGGTTGGACACTGAAGCTTTCTTT. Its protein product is CASSIVGTGRLDTEAFF.

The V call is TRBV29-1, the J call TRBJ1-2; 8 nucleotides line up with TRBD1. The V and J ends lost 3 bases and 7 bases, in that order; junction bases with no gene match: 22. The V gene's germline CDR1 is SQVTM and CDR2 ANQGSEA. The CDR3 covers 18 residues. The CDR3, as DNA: TGCAGCGTTGATGGCAGGCTTGATCAAGGGACAGGCCAGGCTGGCTACACCTTC. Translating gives CSVDGRLDQGTGQAGYTF.

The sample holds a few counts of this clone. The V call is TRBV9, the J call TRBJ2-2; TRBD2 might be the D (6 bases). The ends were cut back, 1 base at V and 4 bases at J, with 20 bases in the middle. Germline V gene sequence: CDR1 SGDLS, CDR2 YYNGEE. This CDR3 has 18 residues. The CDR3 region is CASSVNLGTGKSTGELFF. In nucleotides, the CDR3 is TGTGCCAGCAGCGTAAATCTAGGGACTGGAAAGAGCACCGGGGAGCTGTTTTTT.

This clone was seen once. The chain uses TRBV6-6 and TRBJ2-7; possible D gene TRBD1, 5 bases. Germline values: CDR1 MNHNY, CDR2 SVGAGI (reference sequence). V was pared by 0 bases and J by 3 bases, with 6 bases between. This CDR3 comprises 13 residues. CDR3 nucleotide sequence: TGTGCCAGCAGTTACTCCGACAGCTACGAGCAGTACTTC. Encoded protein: CASSYSDSYEQYF.